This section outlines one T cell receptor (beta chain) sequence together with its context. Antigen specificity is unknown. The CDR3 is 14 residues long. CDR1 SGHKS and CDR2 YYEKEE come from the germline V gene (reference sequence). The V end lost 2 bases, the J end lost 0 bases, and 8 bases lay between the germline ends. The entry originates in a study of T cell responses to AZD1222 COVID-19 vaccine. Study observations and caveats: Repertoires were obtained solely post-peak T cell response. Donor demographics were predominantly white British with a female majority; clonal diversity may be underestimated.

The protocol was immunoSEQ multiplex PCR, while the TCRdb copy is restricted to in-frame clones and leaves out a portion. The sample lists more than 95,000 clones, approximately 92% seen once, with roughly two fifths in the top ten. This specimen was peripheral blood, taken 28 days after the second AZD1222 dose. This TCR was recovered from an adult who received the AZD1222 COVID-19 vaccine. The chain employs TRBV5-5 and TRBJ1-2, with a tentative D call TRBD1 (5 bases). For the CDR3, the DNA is TGTGCCAGCAGCTTCCGGGACTCTAACTATGGCTACACCTTC. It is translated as CASSFRDSNYGYTF.